A single sample is the source of the 19 T cell receptor beta chains below, sequenced in a study of shared clonotypes between healthy human individuals. Method: immunoSEQ multiplex PCR; TCRdb's copy keeps in-frame clones and lacks some. The sample holds over a million clones, 60% to 80% seen once. The source material was memory CD4+ T cells sorted from blood. Subset denoted: CD45RA-negative fraction. All receptors come from a man younger than 30 in good health.

The V and J genes are TRBV13 and TRBJ2-7, with TRBD2 matching over 13 bases. V lost 4 bases, J lost 5 bases, and 5 bases stayed unmatched. Looked up from germline, CDR1 is PRHDT and CDR2 is FYEKMQ (reference sequence). The CDR3 spans 15 residues. The DNA for the CDR3 is TGTGCCAGCAGCTATTGGACTAGCGGGGGTGACGAGCAGTACTTC. This gives the protein CASSYWTSGGDEQYF.

The chain links TRBV19 to TRBJ1-5; D remains unclear. The CDR3 totals 15 residues. The ends were cut back, 6 bases at V and 2 bases at J, with 14 bases in the middle. From germline, CDR1 is LNHDA and CDR2 SQIVND (reference sequence). CDR3 loop: CASRERELGNQPQHF. The CDR3 nucleotides are TGTGCCAGTAGGGAGAGAGAGCTCGGCAATCAGCCCCAGCATTTT.

Of note for this clone: A much larger clone lies a single base off, so this may be a read error. In the same sample, other DNA sequences code for this CDR3. The chain uses TRBV5-4 and TRBJ2-7, with no clear D. This CDR3 is built from 11 residues. Trimming pared 0 bases from V and 4 bases from J, leaving 2 bases between. In germline, CDR1 is SGHNT, CDR2 YYREEE (reference sequence). CDR3 coding DNA: TGTGCCAGCAGCTTGGGGTACGAGCAGTACTTC. This translates into CASSLGYEQYF.

In its sample, this clone was seen once. CDR3 DNA sequence: TGTGCCAGCAGCTTTCGCACAGGGGTCTCTGGAAACACCATATATTTT. This codes for CASSFRTGVSGNTIYF. This sequence joins TRBV7-8 and TRBJ1-3, with 7 bases identical to TRBD1. CDR3 length equals 16 residues. J lost 0 bases, V lost 3 bases, and 5 bases had no gene match. Germline-derived CDR1 and CDR2 are SGHVS and FQNEAQ.

The J gene is TRBJ2-1, the V gene TRBV25-1, with D perhaps assigned TRBD1 or TRBD2 (5 bases each). The ends were cut back, 3 bases at V and 7 bases at J, with 16 bases in the middle. Germline assignment: CDR1 MGHDK and CDR2 SYGVNS. This CDR3 has 15 amino acids. The CDR3 nucleotides read TGTGCCAGCAGTGACATCCGGGTAGAGGGGAATGAGCAGTTCTTC. Protein sequence: CASSDIRVEGNEQFF.

This clone appeared once. The chain uses TRBV9 and TRBJ2-5; the D gene is possibly TRBD1 (6 bases). This CDR3 has 14 residues. The germline V gene encodes CDR1 SGDLS and CDR2 YYNGEE. V was pared by 3 bases and J by 3 bases, with 12 bases between. The CDR3 DNA sequence: TGTGCCAGCAGCGCAACAGGGAGAGAAGAGACCCAGTACTTC. Translating gives CASSATGREETQYF.

The rearrangement links TRBV10-3 to TRBJ2-5, with D maybe TRBD1 (6 bases). V lost 7 bases, J lost 7 bases, and 16 bases lay in between. Germline V gives CDR1 ENHRY, CDR2 SYGVKD. The CDR3 is 13 residues long. The CDR3 spells CAIKTTGSGTQYF. The CDR3 DNA follows: TGTGCCATCAAAACCACAGGGTCAGGGACCCAGTACTTC.

The chain employs TRBV5-8 and TRBJ2-5; 8 nucleotides agree with TRBD1. Germline V gives CDR1 SGHTS, CDR2 YDEGEE. The CDR3 runs to 16 residues. Trimming took 4 bases from V and 4 from J; bases not matched to a gene: 12. Written as DNA, the CDR3 is TGTGCCAGCAGCCGTTCGTTTTTGGACAGGGCAGAGACCCAGTACTTC. Its protein is CASSRSFLDRAETQYF.

The rearrangement links TRBV7-9 to TRBJ2-1; 8 bases match TRBD1. The CDR3 has 11 amino acids. V lost 7 bases to trimming and J lost 14 bases; unmatched junction nucleotides: 7. Germline V gene data show CDR1 as SEHNR and CDR2 as FQNEAQ (reference sequence). DNA for the CDR3: TGTGCCAGCACCCCGGGACAGGCCGAGTTCTTC. Amino acids: CASTPGQAEFF.

V is TRBV7-2 and J is TRBJ2-7, with a tentative D call TRBD2 (6 bases). The CDR3 loop spans 14 amino acids. Trimming took off 1 base at V and 3 bases at J, with 10 bases between the two ends. Germline values: CDR1 SGHTA, CDR2 FQGNSA. Here the CDR3 reads CASSLGGVIYEQYF. The CDR3 coding sequence is TGTGCCAGCAGCTTAGGGGGGGTAATCTACGAGCAGTACTTC.

The chain uses TRBV7-9 and TRBJ1-4; 11 positions agree with TRBD1. CDR3 size: 15 residues. Germline V gives CDR1 SEHNR, CDR2 FQNEAQ (reference sequence). V was clipped by 3 bases and J by 7 bases; unmatched bases: 4. The DNA of the CDR3 is TGTGCCAGCAGCTTTTTTGGGACAGGGGGTGAAAAACTGTTTTTT. Protein sequence: CASSFFGTGGEKLFF.

This clone appeared a few times. The chain links TRBV19 to TRBJ1-1; D perhaps matches TRBD1 (6 bases). The CDR3 sequence is 14 residues long. CDR1 and CDR2 (germline): LNHDA, SQIVND (reference sequence). The V end was cut by 9 bases, the J end by 10 bases, with 24 bases between. DNA for the CDR3: TGTGCCAGCACCCTGCTCCAAGGGGGTAACGGAGCTTTCTTT. Translation: CASTLLQGGNGAFF.

V gene TRBV5-8 combines with J gene TRBJ2-5; D is uncertain. V lost 4 bases to trimming and J lost 0 bases, with 7 bases between them. The CDR3 has 13 residues. Germline-derived CDR1 and CDR2 are SGHTS and YDEGEE. CDR3 in amino acids: CASSPRNQETQYF. The DNA for the CDR3 is TGTGCCAGCAGCCCTCGTAACCAAGAGACCCAGTACTTC.

This clone came up once. The J gene is TRBJ2-6, the V gene TRBV19; 8 bases align to TRBD1. The V gene end was trimmed by 3 bases and the J gene end by 2 bases; junction bases not matched to a gene: 3. Germline values: CDR1 LNHDA, CDR2 SQIVND (reference sequence). The CDR3 extends over 16 amino acids. CDR3 residues: CASSIQGAAGANVLTF. In DNA form, the CDR3 reads TGTGCCAGTAGTATCCAGGGGGCGGCTGGGGCCAACGTCCTGACTTTC.

J is TRBJ2-2 and V is TRBV11-1; D is tentatively TRBD1 or TRBD2 (6 bases each). The CDR3 is 15 residues long. The germline V and J ends were trimmed by 3 bases and 0 bases, with 8 bases remaining between them. Germline V lookup: CDR1 SGHAT, CDR2 FQDESV (reference sequence). The CDR3 here is CASSFRGANTGELFF. CDR3 nucleotides: TGTGCCAGCAGCTTTAGGGGGGCGAACACCGGGGAGCTGTTTTTT. Supplemented by reference TRBV11-1 and TRBJ2-2, the full variable domain reads EAEVAQSPRYKITEKSQAVAFWCDPISGHATLYWYRQILGQGPELLVQFQDESVVDDSQLPKDRFSAERLKGVDSTLKIQPAELGDSAMYLCASSFRGANTGELFFGEGSRLTVL.

At least ten counts were recorded for this clone. The V call is TRBV12-5, the J call TRBJ2-1; a possible D gene is TRBD1 (5 bases). Germline values: CDR1 LGHNT, CDR2 FRNRAP. V lost 6 bases, J lost 5 bases, and 8 bases lay in between. The CDR3 covers 12 residues. In nucleotides, the CDR3 is TGTGCTAGTGGCCAGGGTCACAATGAGCAGTTCTTC. Protein sequence: CASGQGHNEQFF. The full variable domain, in which reference TRBV12-5 and TRBJ2-1 provide the parts outside the CDR3, is DARVTQTPRHKVTEMGQEVTMRCQPILGHNTVFWYRQTMMQGLELLAYFRNRAPLDDSGMPKDRFSAEMPDATLATLKIQPSEPRDSAVYFCASGQGHNEQFFGPGTRLTVL.

J is TRBJ2-3 and V is TRBV6-5; possible D gene TRBD2, 5 bases. Deletions cut 5 bases from V and 2 bases from J, with 14 bases between. The CDR3 consists of 15 residues. Germline V CDR1 and CDR2: MNHEY, SVGAGI. The CDR3 DNA follows: TGTGCCAGCAGTGCCGGGAATCGCCTCACAGATACGCAGTATTTT. Translating it yields CASSAGNRLTDTQYF.

This clone was seen a handful of times. This rearrangement joins TRBV9 to TRBJ2-3; D possibly corresponds to TRBD1 (5 bases). The germline V gene encodes CDR1 SGDLS and CDR2 YYNGEE. The CDR3 covers 13 residues. The ends were cut back, 3 bases at V and 6 bases at J, with 11 bases in the middle. CDR3 DNA: TGTGCCAGCAGCGCCGACAGTTCCGATACGCAGTATTTT. It translates to CASSADSSDTQYF.

This clone was seen a few times. V gene TRBV27 combines with J gene TRBJ2-7; D is uncertain. This CDR3 comprises 11 residues. Trimming took 5 bases from V and 4 from J, leaving 6 bases between them. From germline, CDR1 is MNHEY and CDR2 SMNVEV (reference sequence). The CDR3 DNA is TGTGCCAGCAGTGACCGATACGAGCAGTACTTC. The encoded protein is CASSDRYEQYF.